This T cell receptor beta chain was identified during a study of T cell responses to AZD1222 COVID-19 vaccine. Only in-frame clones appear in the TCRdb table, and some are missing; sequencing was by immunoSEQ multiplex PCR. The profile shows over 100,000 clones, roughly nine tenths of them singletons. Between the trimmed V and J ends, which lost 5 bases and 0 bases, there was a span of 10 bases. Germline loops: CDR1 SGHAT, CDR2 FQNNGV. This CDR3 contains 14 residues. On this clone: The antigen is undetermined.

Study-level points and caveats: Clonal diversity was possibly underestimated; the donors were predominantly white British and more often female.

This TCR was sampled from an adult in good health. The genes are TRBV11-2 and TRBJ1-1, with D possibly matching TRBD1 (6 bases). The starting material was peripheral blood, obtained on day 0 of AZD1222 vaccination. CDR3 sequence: CASSGGQMNTEAFF. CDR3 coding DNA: TGTGCCAGCAGCGGAGGACAGATGAACACTGAAGCTTTCTTT.